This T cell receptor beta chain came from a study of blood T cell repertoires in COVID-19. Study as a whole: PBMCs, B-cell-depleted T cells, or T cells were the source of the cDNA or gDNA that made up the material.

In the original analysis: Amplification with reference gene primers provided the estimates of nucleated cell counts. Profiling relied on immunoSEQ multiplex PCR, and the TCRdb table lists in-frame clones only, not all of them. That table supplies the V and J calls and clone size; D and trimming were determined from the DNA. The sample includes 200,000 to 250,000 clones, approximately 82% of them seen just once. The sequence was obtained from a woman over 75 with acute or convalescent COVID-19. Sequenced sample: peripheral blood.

The DNA of the CDR3 is TGTGCCAGCAGCCCCCCGGGGACAGGGAGTCAAGAGACCCAGTACTTC. Translated, it gives CASSPPGTGSQETQYF. The rearrangement uses TRBV9 and TRBJ2-5; TRBD1 aligns across 9 bases. CDR3 length equals 16 residues. V lost 4 bases to trimming and J lost 2 bases; unmatched junction nucleotides: 9. Germline-derived CDR1 and CDR2 are SGDLS and YYNGEE.